This T cell receptor beta chain stems from a study of T cell changes during pregnancy in multiple sclerosis. Data came from immunoSEQ multiplex PCR; TCRdb stores just in-frame clones and leaves some out. This sample has about 60,000 clones, with over 80% found just once. Trimming took off 0 bases at V and 4 bases at J, with 24 bases between the two ends. This CDR3 is built from 19 residues. Per the germline V gene, CDR1 is SEHNR and CDR2 is FQNEAQ (reference sequence). Source: CD4+ T cells from peripheral blood mononuclear cells, taken in the first trimester of pregnancy. This clonotype originated in a female donor with multiple sclerosis, enrolled in a pregnancy study. The gene calls are TRBV7-9 and TRBJ1-1; D not certain. CDR3 sequence (DNA): TGTGCCAGCAGCTTAGCGCACGCTATCTTAGAGGGCGTCGGCACTGAAGCTTTCTTT. It encodes CASSLAHAILEGVGTEAFF.